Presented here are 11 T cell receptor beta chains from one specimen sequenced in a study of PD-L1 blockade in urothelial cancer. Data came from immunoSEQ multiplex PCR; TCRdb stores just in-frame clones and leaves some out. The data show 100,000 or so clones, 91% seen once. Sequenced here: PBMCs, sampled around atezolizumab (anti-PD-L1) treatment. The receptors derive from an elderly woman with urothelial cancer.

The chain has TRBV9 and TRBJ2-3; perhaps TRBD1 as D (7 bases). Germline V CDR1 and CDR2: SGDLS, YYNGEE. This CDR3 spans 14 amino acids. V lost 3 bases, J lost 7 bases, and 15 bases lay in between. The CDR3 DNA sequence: TGTGCCAGCAGCGGCCCAGGGGGGAAGAATACGCAGTATTTT. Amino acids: CASSGPGGKNTQYF.

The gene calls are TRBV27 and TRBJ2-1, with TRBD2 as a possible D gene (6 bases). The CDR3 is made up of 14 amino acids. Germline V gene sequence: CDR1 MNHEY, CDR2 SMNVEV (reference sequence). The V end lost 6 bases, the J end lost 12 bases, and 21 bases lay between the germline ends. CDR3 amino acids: CASSNRDLATGQFF. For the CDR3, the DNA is TGTGCCAGCAGCAACCGGGACTTGGCAACGGGGCAGTTCTTC.

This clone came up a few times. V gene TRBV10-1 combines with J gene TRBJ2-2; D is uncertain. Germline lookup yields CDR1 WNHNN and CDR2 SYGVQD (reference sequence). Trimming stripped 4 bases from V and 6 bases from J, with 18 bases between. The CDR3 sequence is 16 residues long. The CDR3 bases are TGCGCCAGCAGTGGACGAACGGGTGACCCACCCGGGGAGCTGTTTTTT. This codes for CASSGRTGDPPGELFF.

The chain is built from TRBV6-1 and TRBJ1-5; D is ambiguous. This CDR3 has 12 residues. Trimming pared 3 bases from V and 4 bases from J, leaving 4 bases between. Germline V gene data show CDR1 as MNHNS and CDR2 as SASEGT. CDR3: CASSDLNQPQHF. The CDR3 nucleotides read TGTGCCAGCAGTGATCTTAATCAGCCCCAGCATTTT.

The CDR3 nucleotides read TGTGCCAGCAGCTTAATTAGGGCGGGAGGTCCCCCGCGGCAGTACTTC. This gives the protein CASSLIRAGGPPRQYF. The J gene is TRBJ2-7, the V gene TRBV7-3, with 8 positions matching TRBD2. V shed 1 base and J 9 bases; nucleotides not matched to a gene: 14. Germline assignment: CDR1 SGHTA and CDR2 FQGTGA. This CDR3 comprises 16 residues.

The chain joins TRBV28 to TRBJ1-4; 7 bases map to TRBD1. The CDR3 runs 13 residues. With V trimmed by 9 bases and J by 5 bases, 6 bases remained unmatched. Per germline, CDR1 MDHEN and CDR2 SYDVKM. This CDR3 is CASRTGLNEKLFF. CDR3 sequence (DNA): TGTGCCAGTCGGACAGGTTTGAATGAAAAACTGTTTTTT.

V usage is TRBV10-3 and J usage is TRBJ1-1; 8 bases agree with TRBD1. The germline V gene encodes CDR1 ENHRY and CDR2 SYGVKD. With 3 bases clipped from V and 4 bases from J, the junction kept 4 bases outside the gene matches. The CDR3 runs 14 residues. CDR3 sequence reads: CAISEDRGGTEAFF. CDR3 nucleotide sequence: TGTGCCATCAGTGAAGACAGGGGAGGCACTGAAGCTTTCTTT.

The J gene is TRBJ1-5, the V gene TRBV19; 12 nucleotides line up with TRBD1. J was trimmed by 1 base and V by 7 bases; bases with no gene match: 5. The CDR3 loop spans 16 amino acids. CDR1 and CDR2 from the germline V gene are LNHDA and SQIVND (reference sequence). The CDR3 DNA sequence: TGTGCCAGTAACGGGGACAGGGGGCGAAGCAATCAGCCCCAGCATTTT. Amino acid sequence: CASNGDRGRSNQPQHF.

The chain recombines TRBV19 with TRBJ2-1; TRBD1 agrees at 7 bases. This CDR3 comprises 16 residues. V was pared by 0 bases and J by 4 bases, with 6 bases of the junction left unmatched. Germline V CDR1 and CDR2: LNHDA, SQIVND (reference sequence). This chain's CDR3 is CASSIDGKGQYNEQFF. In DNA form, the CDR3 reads TGTGCCAGTAGTATAGACGGTAAGGGACAGTACAATGAGCAGTTCTTC.

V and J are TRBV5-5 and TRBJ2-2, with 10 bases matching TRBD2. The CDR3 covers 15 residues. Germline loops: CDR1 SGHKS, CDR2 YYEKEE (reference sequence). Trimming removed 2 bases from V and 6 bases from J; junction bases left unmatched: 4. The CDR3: CASSFLAGAPGELFF. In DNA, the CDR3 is TGTGCCAGCAGCTTTCTAGCGGGAGCCCCCGGGGAGCTGTTTTTT.

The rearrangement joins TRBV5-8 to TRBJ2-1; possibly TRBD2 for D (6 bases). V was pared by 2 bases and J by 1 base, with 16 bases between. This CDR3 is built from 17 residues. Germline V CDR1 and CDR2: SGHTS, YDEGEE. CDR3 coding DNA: TGTGCCAGCAGCTTAAACACCGGGACTCGTTCCTACAATGAGCAGTTCTTC. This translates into CASSLNTGTRSYNEQFF.